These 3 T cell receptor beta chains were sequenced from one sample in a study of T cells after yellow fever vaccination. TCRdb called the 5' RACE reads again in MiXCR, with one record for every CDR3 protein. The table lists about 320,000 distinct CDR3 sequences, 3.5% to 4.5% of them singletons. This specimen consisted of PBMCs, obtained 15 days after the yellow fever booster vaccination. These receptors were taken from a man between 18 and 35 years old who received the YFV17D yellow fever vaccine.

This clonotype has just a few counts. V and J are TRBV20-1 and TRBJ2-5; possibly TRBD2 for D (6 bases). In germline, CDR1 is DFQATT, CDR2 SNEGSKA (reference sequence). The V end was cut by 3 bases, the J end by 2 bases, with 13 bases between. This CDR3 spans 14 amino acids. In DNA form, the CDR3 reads TGCAGTGCTAGCCCGGGACTGGTACAAGAGACCCAGTACTTC. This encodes CSASPGLVQETQYF.

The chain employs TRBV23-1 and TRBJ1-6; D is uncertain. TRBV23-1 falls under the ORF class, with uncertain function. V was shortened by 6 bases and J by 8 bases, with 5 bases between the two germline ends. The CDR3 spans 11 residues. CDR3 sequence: CASSRDSPLHF. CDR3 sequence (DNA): TGCGCCAGCAGCAGAGATTCACCCCTCCACTTT.

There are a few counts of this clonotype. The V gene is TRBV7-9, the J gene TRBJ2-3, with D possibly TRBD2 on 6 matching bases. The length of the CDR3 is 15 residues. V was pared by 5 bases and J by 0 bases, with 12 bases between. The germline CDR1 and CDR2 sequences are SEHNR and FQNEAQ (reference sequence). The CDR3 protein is CASSPPGVSTDTQYF. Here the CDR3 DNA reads TGTGCCAGCAGCCCCCCGGGGGTAAGCACAGATACGCAGTATTTT.